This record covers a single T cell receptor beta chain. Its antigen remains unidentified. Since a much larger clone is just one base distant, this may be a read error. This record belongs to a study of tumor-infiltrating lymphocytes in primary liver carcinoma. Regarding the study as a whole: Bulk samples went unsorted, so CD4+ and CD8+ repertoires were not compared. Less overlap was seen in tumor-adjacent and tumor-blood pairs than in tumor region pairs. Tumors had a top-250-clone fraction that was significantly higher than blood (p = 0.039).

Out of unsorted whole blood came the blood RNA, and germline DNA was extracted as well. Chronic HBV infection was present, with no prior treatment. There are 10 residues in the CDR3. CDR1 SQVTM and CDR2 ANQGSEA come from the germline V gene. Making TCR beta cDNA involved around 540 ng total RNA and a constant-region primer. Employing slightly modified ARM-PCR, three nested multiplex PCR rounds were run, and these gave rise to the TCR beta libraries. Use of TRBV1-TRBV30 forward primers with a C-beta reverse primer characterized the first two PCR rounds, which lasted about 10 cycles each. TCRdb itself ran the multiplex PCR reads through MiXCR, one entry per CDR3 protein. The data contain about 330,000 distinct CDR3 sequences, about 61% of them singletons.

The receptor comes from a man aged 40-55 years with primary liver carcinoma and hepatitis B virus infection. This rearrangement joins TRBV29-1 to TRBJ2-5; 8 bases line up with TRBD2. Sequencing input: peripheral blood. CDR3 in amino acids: CSVDCGTRSF. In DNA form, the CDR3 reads TGCAGCGTTGATTGCGGGACTAGATCTTTC.